These 8 T cell receptor beta chains came from one sample sequenced in a study of a mutant IDH1 vaccine in newly diagnosed glioma. Sample time point: week 5, during vaccination. Alongside topical imiquimod, each dose of vaccine comprised 300 ug of mutant IDH1 20-mer peptide. The antigens these receptors bind are not known. TCRdb keeps only in-frame clones here, not all; method: immunoSEQ multiplex PCR. The table has over 45,000 clones, over 70% seen once; the top ten hold 3% to 4%. Here the sequenced sample was PBMCs, taken from a glioma patient whose treatment included an IDH1 peptide vaccine. The receptors derive from a man younger than 45 with glioma.

The rearrangement joins TRBV5-6 to TRBJ2-2; D is possibly TRBD1 or TRBD2 (5 bases each). The CDR3 loop spans 15 amino acids. Per the germline V gene, CDR1 is SGHDT and CDR2 is YYEEEE. The V gene lost 2 bases and the J gene lost 4 bases, with 12 bases spanning the gap. This chain's CDR3 is CASSFPGRRTGELFF. DNA of the CDR3: TGTGCCAGCAGCTTTCCGGGACGTCGCACCGGGGAGCTGTTTTTT. Using reference TRBV5-6 and TRBJ2-2 for the parts outside the CDR3, the full variable domain is DAGVTQSPTHLIKTRGQQVTLRCSPKSGHDTVSWYQQALGQGPQFIFQYYEEEERQRGNFPDRFSGHQFPNYSSELNVNALLLGDSALYLCASSFPGRRTGELFFGEGSRLTVL.

This clone was counted only a few times. The rearrangement joins TRBV7-2 to TRBJ1-1, with 7 bases aligning to TRBD1. CDR1 and CDR2 from the germline V gene are SGHTA and FQGNSA. This CDR3 has 15 amino acids. V shed 1 base, J shed 1 base, and the junction held 3 bases outside the gene matches. In DNA, the CDR3 is TGTGCCAGCAGCTTAGACAGGGGACCGAACACTGAAGCTTTCTTT. Its translation: CASSLDRGPNTEAFF.

The V call is TRBV11-2, the J call TRBJ1-2; D unclear. The CDR3 loop spans 12 amino acids. The V and J ends lost 5 bases and 6 bases respectively, with 10 bases between them. CDR1 and CDR2 from the germline V gene are SGHAT and FQNNGV. The CDR3 bases are TGTGCCAGCAGCCGGTGGCTCGATGGCTACACCTTC. Translation gives CASSRWLDGYTF.

The gene calls are TRBV11-2 and TRBJ2-2, with 10 positions matching TRBD1. Trimming at V came to 6 bases and at J to 4 bases, leaving 5 bases not matched to a gene. The V gene's germline CDR1 is SGHAT and CDR2 FQNNGV. CDR3 length equals 15 residues. The CDR3 nucleotides read TGTGCCAGCAGAATCGACAGGGGGCGCACCGGGGAGCTGTTTTTT. It translates to CASRIDRGRTGELFF.

The chain combines TRBV5-1 with TRBJ2-7; 8 nucleotides line up with TRBD1. The CDR3 runs to 16 residues. Germline assignment: CDR1 SGHRS and CDR2 YFSETQ. Losses at the gene ends were 1 base for V and 2 bases for J; bases not matched to a gene: 8. The CDR3: CASSLWRGQATYEQYF. The CDR3 DNA reads TGCGCCAGCAGCTTGTGGCGGGGACAGGCGACCTACGAGCAGTACTTC.

This rearrangement joins TRBV5-4 to TRBJ2-7, with 7 bases fitting TRBD1. Unmatched junction bases numbered 9, after V lost 2 bases and J lost 7 bases. The V gene's germline CDR1 is SGHNT and CDR2 YYREEE (reference sequence). This CDR3 has 14 residues. CDR3: CASSFWAGGEEQYF. The CDR3 nucleotides read TGTGCCAGCAGCTTTTGGGCAGGGGGTGAGGAGCAGTACTTC.

The chain employs TRBV2 and TRBJ1-2; unclear D gene. CDR1 is SNHLY and CDR2 is FYNNEI in the germline V gene. V was cut by 3 bases and J by 14 bases, with 10 bases left in between. This CDR3 contains 10 residues. The CDR3, as DNA: TGTGCCAGCAGTGATTTCGACCTGACCTTC. Amino acid sequence: CASSDFDLTF. Variable domain in full (rest from reference TRBV2 and TRBJ1-2): EPEVTQTPSHQVTQMGQEVILRCVPISNHLYFYWYRQILGQKVEFLVSFYNNEISEKSEIFDDQFSVERPDGSNFTLKIRSTKLEDSAMYFCASSDFDLTFGSGTRLTVV.

This sequence joins TRBV27 and TRBJ1-6; D unclear. V shed 7 bases and J shed 7 bases, with 11 bases lying between them. CDR1 and CDR2 from the germline V gene are MNHEY and SMNVEV (reference sequence). The CDR3 has 13 residues. The CDR3 DNA follows: TGTGCCAGCACAGAAATGTCAAATTCACCCCTCCACTTT. Translating it yields CASTEMSNSPLHF.